The T cell receptor (beta chain) described here comes from a study of PD-L1 blockade in urothelial cancer. About the research overall: Patients commenced intravenous atezolizumab, 1,200 mg every 3 weeks, in 2014. The researchers analyzed blood 3 weeks (second dose) and 6 weeks after treatment start.

A spike-in of synthetic TCR analog templates was added to each PCR. This table comes from immunoSEQ multiplex PCR, and its TCRdb copy is limited to in-frame clones, with some not included. The sample comprises some 120,000 clones, 86% of which are singletons, and approximately 2.4% rests with the top ten. The CDR3 consists of 13 residues. CDR1 is GTSNPN and CDR2 is SVGIG in the germline V gene (reference sequence). Between the trimmed V and J ends, which lost 7 bases and 4 bases, there was a span of 16 bases. Documented time point: peripheral blood 6 weeks after treatment start. This sequence originates from a man in his fifties or sixties with urothelial cancer. V is TRBV30 and J is TRBJ1-2, with D perhaps TRBD1 (6 bases). The input for sequencing was PBMCs, taken around atezolizumab (anti-PD-L1) treatment. CDR3 DNA sequence: TGTGCCTCTAGGGGGAAGGGCCTCTATGGCTACACCTTC. Protein: CASRGKGLYGYTF.